This entry describes one T cell receptor (beta chain). What it recognizes is unknown. The sample is drawn from a study of shared clonotypes between healthy human individuals. Per the germline V gene, CDR1 is SNHLY and CDR2 is FYNNEI. V was trimmed by 6 bases and J by 2 bases, leaving 13 bases between them. This CDR3 has 14 amino acids. General study findings and limits: Non-shared clonotypes had lower generation probabilities than clonotypes shared by all four sorted-subset donors. Donor scarcity curtailed the genetic and exposure-history diversity represented herein.

For sorted subsets, approximately 0.2 ug DNA per replicate equaled around 28,000 T cell genomes. Repertoires were generated with immunoSEQ multiplex PCR, while TCRdb's copy carries only in-frame clones and drops some. The table has under 2.5 million clones, 85% to 95% seen once. The chain employs TRBV2 and TRBJ1-2; D is unclear. The sample was naive CD4+ T cells from PBMCs. Noted subset: CD45RA+ positively selected. The source is a man between 18 and 29 years old in good health. Some clones in this sample may be carry-over from other donors' samples. The CDR3 DNA sequence: TGTGCCAGCAGCCCAGAGATTCTAAACTATGGCTACACCTTC. Its translation: CASSPEILNYGYTF.